The 29 T cell receptor beta chains given below trace back to one sample, sequenced in a study of a mutant IDH1 vaccine in newly diagnosed glioma. The sample's time point: baseline, week 1 (first vaccination visit). The sample's treatment: pre-vaccination baseline after standard-of-care therapy. Assay: immunoSEQ multiplex PCR; the TCRdb copy retains only in-frame clones and omits some. The table includes some 68,000 clones, about four fifths detected once. Specimen: PBMCs, collected from a glioma patient treated with radiotherapy, temozolomide or both. The receptors originated from a man aged 45-65 years with glioma.

This sequence joins TRBV6-1 and TRBJ1-1, with unresolved D. V lost 7 bases and J 2 bases, leaving 8 bases between the germline ends. This CDR3 comprises 12 residues. CDR1 and CDR2 (germline): MNHNS, SASEGT. The CDR3 DNA reads TGTGCCAGCAATAGACTCAACACTGAAGCTTTCTTT. Its translation: CASNRLNTEAFF.

The chain is built from TRBV9 and TRBJ2-7; D gene unclear. V was clipped by 3 bases and J by 2 bases, with 12 bases between them. Germline V gene sequence: CDR1 SGDLS, CDR2 YYNGEE. The CDR3 totals 14 residues. The CDR3 sequence is CASSANSRAYEQYF. The DNA for the CDR3 is TGTGCCAGCAGCGCCAACAGCCGGGCCTACGAGCAGTACTTC.

V usage is TRBV29-1 and J usage is TRBJ1-1; unclear D gene. The CDR3 is 13 amino acids. V gave up 5 bases and J gave up 0 bases, with 10 bases separating them. Germline lookup yields CDR1 SQVTM and CDR2 ANQGSEA. Written as DNA, the CDR3 is TGCAGCGTTCCGGGTTCCATGAACACTGAAGCTTTCTTT. Translated: CSVPGSMNTEAFF.

The rearrangement links TRBV18 to TRBJ2-7, with D unresolved. From germline, CDR1 is KGHSH and CDR2 LQKENI. This CDR3 is built from 15 residues. The V and J ends lost 2 bases and 0 bases respectively, with 11 bases between them. The DNA for the CDR3 is TGTGCCAGCTCACCATCTGGGGTTAGCTCCTACGAGCAGTACTTC. This sequence encodes CASSPSGVSSYEQYF.

In DNA form, the CDR3 reads TGTGCCAGCAGTTACTCGCGGGGCGCCGGGGAGCTGTTTTTT. Translation gives CASSYSRGAGELFF. The chain combines TRBV6-5 with TRBJ2-2; TRBD2 might be the D (6 bases). CDR1 is MNHEY and CDR2 is SVGAGI in the germline V gene. This CDR3 spans 14 amino acids. V lost 0 bases, J lost 6 bases, and 8 bases lay in between.

This clone was recorded once. The chain joins TRBV6-5 to TRBJ1-4, with 8 bases aligning to TRBD1. Trimming at V came to 6 bases and at J to 4 bases, leaving 4 bases not matched to a gene. Looked up from germline, CDR1 is MNHEY and CDR2 is SVGAGI. This CDR3 has 14 residues. As DNA, the CDR3 is TGTGCCAGCAGCCGGACAGGGTTTAATGAAAAACTGTTTTTT. Its protein is CASSRTGFNEKLFF.

J is TRBJ2-2 and V is TRBV5-5, with a possible D match to TRBD1 (7 bases). V was shortened by 4 bases and J by 6 bases, with 19 bases between the two germline ends. The germline gives CDR1 SGHKS, CDR2 YYEKEE (reference sequence). The length of the CDR3 is 16 residues. The CDR3 reads CASSPRGRGASGELFF. DNA of the CDR3: TGTGCCAGCAGCCCTCGAGGCAGGGGGGCGTCCGGGGAGCTGTTTTTT.

The V call is TRBV5-1, the J call TRBJ2-1, with 9 bases aligning to TRBD1. Per the germline V gene, CDR1 is SGHRS and CDR2 is YFSETQ. This CDR3 is 15 amino acids long. V dropped 4 bases and J dropped 4; count of bases not matched to a gene: 6. The CDR3 DNA reads TGCGCCAGCAGCCCGGGACAGGGCTTGTACAATGAGCAGTTCTTC. Protein product: CASSPGQGLYNEQFF.

The gene calls are TRBV2 and TRBJ2-7, with unresolved D. Trimming shortened V by 5 bases and J by 4 bases, and 15 bases separated the two germline ends. Germline lookup yields CDR1 SNHLY and CDR2 FYNNEI. The CDR3 has 14 residues. The CDR3 here is CASSSPPGDYEQYF. CDR3 bases: TGTGCCAGCAGTTCTCCGCCTGGGGATTACGAGCAGTACTTC.

This chain links TRBV4-1 with TRBJ1-5; D is unresolved. This CDR3 has 14 residues. V was pared by 6 bases and J by 2 bases, with 11 bases between. The germline gives CDR1 MGHRA, CDR2 YSYEKL. CDR3 nucleotide sequence: TGCGCCAGCAGTTTGTACAGCGGCAATCAGCCCCAGCATTTT. Translation gives CASSLYSGNQPQHF.

This rearrangement joins TRBV10-3 to TRBJ1-5; D not resolved. The CDR3 is 14 residues long. Germline V CDR1 and CDR2: ENHRY, SYGVKD. V was trimmed by 2 bases and J by 7 bases, leaving 12 bases between them. This CDR3 is CAISEGTRQQPQHF. CDR3 nucleotides: TGTGCCATCAGTGAGGGTACGAGACAACAGCCCCAGCATTTT.

The chain links TRBV5-1 to TRBJ1-3; 10 bases are shared with TRBD1. Per germline, CDR1 SGHRS and CDR2 YFSETQ. This CDR3 is built from 16 residues. The J segment lost 8 bases and the V segment lost 0 bases, leaving 8 bases of the junction unmatched. The CDR3, as DNA: TGCGCCAGCAGCTTGGGACAGGGGGCCAGGTTGGACACCATATATTTT. Its protein is CASSLGQGARLDTIYF.

The chain is built from TRBV28 and TRBJ2-4, with TRBD1 matching 7 bases. CDR1 is MDHEN, CDR2 SYDVKM, per germline. Trimming took 6 bases from V and 0 from J; bases not matched to a gene: 14. The CDR3 has 18 residues. The CDR3 sequence: CASRPLTGPGKAKNIQYF. The CDR3 DNA reads as TGTGCCAGCAGGCCACTGACAGGGCCGGGTAAAGCCAAAAACATTCAGTACTTC. Based on the CDR3 plus reference TRBV28 and TRBJ2-4, the full variable domain is DVKVTQSSRYLVKRTGEKVFLECVQDMDHENMFWYRQDPGLGLRLIYFSYDVKMKEKGDIPEGYSVSREKKERFSLILESASTNQTSMYLCASRPLTGPGKAKNIQYFGAGTRLSVL.

In this sample, this clone turned up once. The CDR3 bases are TGTGCCAGTAGTCCCCGGGAGTTCACCGGGGAGCTGTTTTTT. Translated: CASSPREFTGELFF. This chain connects TRBV19 to TRBJ2-2, with TRBD2 as a possible D gene (6 bases). This CDR3 comprises 14 residues. From germline, CDR1 is LNHDA and CDR2 SQIVND (reference sequence). Trimming left V 5 bases short and J 4 bases short, with 11 bases between.

The chain has TRBV6-1 and TRBJ1-4, with D uncertain. CDR3 length: 14 residues. Trimming removed 5 bases at V and 7 bases at J, with 14 bases between. Germline CDR1 is MNHNS and CDR2 is SASEGT. Written as DNA, the CDR3 is TGTGCCAGCAGTTTGGGTTTTAAGGGTGAAAAACTGTTTTTT. Translating gives CASSLGFKGEKLFF.

This chain joins TRBV7-2 and TRBJ2-7; D is possibly TRBD1 (6 bases). The CDR3 consists of 13 residues. V was cut by 5 bases and J by 2 bases, with 10 bases left in between. CDR1 SGHTA and CDR2 FQGNSA come from the germline V gene. CDR3 nucleotide sequence: TGTGCCAGCAGCACCCGACAGGCCTACGAGCAGTACTTC. This gives the protein CASSTRQAYEQYF.

The rearrangement links TRBV7-9 to TRBJ2-5; TRBD1 matches at 8 bases. V gave up 5 bases and J gave up 5 bases; unmatched junction bases: 7. Germline V gene lookup returns CDR1 SEHNR and CDR2 FQNEAQ (reference sequence). The CDR3 is made up of 14 amino acids. The DNA of the CDR3 is TGTGCCAGCAGCCCACCAGGGGGCGGGGAGACCCAGTACTTC. This codes for CASSPPGGGETQYF.

The chain carries TRBV18 and TRBJ1-5; no definite D call. This CDR3 spans 15 amino acids. V lost 4 bases and J lost 9, with 19 bases in between. The germline gives CDR1 KGHSH, CDR2 LQKENI. CDR3 residues: CASSLSSDSSRPQHF. For the CDR3, the DNA is TGTGCCAGCTCACTCTCCTCAGACTCATCACGGCCCCAGCATTTT.

The chain uses TRBV4-1 and TRBJ1-1; no clear D gene. This CDR3 spans 12 amino acids. Trimming shortened V by 3 bases and J by 0 bases, and 2 bases separated the two germline ends. The germline CDR1 and CDR2 sequences are MGHRA and YSYEKL. This chain's CDR3 is CASSQVNTEAFF. In DNA form, the CDR3 reads TGCGCCAGCAGCCAGGTGAACACTGAAGCTTTCTTT.

The gene calls are TRBV19 and TRBJ1-5; possible D gene TRBD1, 5 bases. CDR3 length equals 14 residues. Germline CDR1 LNHDA, CDR2 SQIVND (reference sequence). V was pared by 4 bases and J by 9 bases, with 16 bases between. CDR3 sequence (DNA): TGTGCCAGTAGTACCTCCGGGGCCAACGCGCCCCAGCATTTT. Translating it yields CASSTSGANAPQHF.

The J gene is TRBJ2-5, the V gene TRBV7-2; D possibly matches TRBD1 or TRBD2 (6 bases each). The CDR3 length is 14 residues. V was clipped by 2 bases and J by 2 bases, with 9 bases between them. Germline loops: CDR1 SGHTA, CDR2 FQGNSA. In nucleotides, the CDR3 is TGTGCCAGCAGCTTAAGGGGGGCTCAAGAGACCCAGTACTTC. It yields the protein CASSLRGAQETQYF.

V gene TRBV5-1 combines with J gene TRBJ2-7; 7 bases line up with TRBD2. The CDR3 spans 13 residues. Germline V gene data show CDR1 as SGHRS and CDR2 as YFSETQ. V lost 3 bases, J lost 7 bases, and 7 bases stayed unmatched. CDR3 bases: TGCGCCAGCAGCTCGGGGGGACGTGGTGAGCAGTACTTC. Residues: CASSSGGRGEQYF.

This chain uses TRBV5-1 with TRBJ2-5; TRBD1 agrees at 7 bases. V shed 1 base, J shed 5 bases, and the junction held 8 bases outside the gene matches. The CDR3 runs to 15 residues. CDR1 and CDR2 from the germline V gene are SGHRS and YFSETQ. The DNA for the CDR3 is TGCGCCAGCAGCTTGCCCCGAGGGGGCGACGAGACCCAGTACTTC. It codes for CASSLPRGGDETQYF.

The CDR3 nucleotides read TGTGCCAGCAGTTACCAAGACAGGGGGGGAGGCTACACCTTC. Its protein product is CASSYQDRGGGYTF. The gene calls are TRBV6-6 and TRBJ1-2, with 9 bases that match TRBD1. The V gene's germline CDR1 is MNHNY and CDR2 SVGAGI (reference sequence). The J segment lost 8 bases and the V segment lost 2 bases, leaving 6 bases of the junction unmatched. This CDR3 contains 14 residues.

This clone turned up a few times. This chain joins TRBV28 and TRBJ1-2, with unresolved D. Trimming took 8 bases from V and 4 from J, leaving 17 bases between them. Germline-derived CDR1 and CDR2 are MDHEN and SYDVKM. This CDR3 contains 14 residues. This CDR3 is CASRGSETLYGYTF. CDR3 DNA: TGTGCCAGCCGTGGGTCAGAAACGCTCTATGGCTACACCTTC.

This clone has only a few counts. The V and J genes are TRBV2 and TRBJ1-1; the D is unclear. V shed 6 bases and J shed 1 base, with 12 bases lying between them. Germline CDR1 is SNHLY and CDR2 is FYNNEI. CDR3 length: 14 amino acids. The CDR3 region is CASRLLGSNTEAFF. The CDR3 nucleotides are TGTGCCAGCAGGTTATTAGGGTCGAACACTGAAGCTTTCTTT.

V gene TRBV29-1 combines with J gene TRBJ2-1; the match to TRBD2 covers 11 bases. The CDR3 length is 14 residues. CDR1 and CDR2 from the germline V gene are SQVTM and ANQGSEA. V gave up 7 bases and J gave up 9 bases; unmatched junction bases: 11. As DNA, the CDR3 is TGCAGCGCGGGACTAGCGGTGAGGGGTGGTGAGCAGTTCTTC. Its translation is CSAGLAVRGGEQFF.

This chain joins TRBV5-6 and TRBJ1-1; weak D call: TRBD1 (5 bases). V shed 0 bases and J shed 0 bases, with 6 bases lying between them. The CDR3 consists of 14 residues. CDR1 and CDR2 from the germline V gene are SGHDT and YYEEEE. The CDR3 is CASSLGQMNTEAFF. CDR3 in DNA: TGTGCCAGCAGCTTGGGACAGATGAACACTGAAGCTTTCTTT.

The V and J genes are TRBV2 and TRBJ2-5, with D perhaps matching TRBD1 (6 bases). Germline loops: CDR1 SNHLY, CDR2 FYNNEI. V was pared by 5 bases and J by 1 base, with 17 bases between. The CDR3 loop spans 16 amino acids. The CDR3 is CASSRQAGAAQETQYF. The CDR3 DNA reads as TGTGCCAGCAGTCGACAGGCGGGCGCCGCCCAAGAGACCCAGTACTTC.